A selection of T cell receptor beta chains follows, all from one sample in a study of a mutant IDH1 vaccine in newly diagnosed glioma. Sequencing used immunoSEQ multiplex PCR; TCRdb keeps in-frame clones, though not all of them. The table has around 26,000 clones, approximately 93% seen once. Sequencing used PBMCs, obtained from a glioma patient treated with radiotherapy, temozolomide or both. Receptor source: a man aged 35 to 55 with glioma. The CDR3 runs from the conserved cysteine through the conserved F or W. A D gene is named only where the DNA matches it firmly. Where a row states a size, it is once, few, many or the class of an expanded clone; other rows omit it.

v_call: TRBV11-2; d_call: TRBD2; j_call: TRBJ2-7; clone_size: NA; cdr3_aa: CASSPSSRAGGLGEQYF; cdr3_nt: TGTGCCAGCAGCCCGTCCTCACGTGCGGGGGGGCTCGGCGAGCAGTACTTC
v_call: TRBV10-3; d_call: TRBD2; j_call: TRBJ2-3; clone_size: NA; cdr3_aa: CAISDTSGMSDTQYF; cdr3_nt: TGTGCCATCAGTGATACTAGCGGGATGAGCGATACGCAGTATTTT
v_call: TRBV7-9; d_call: NA; j_call: TRBJ1-4; clone_size: NA; cdr3_aa: CASSTLSGAEKLFF; cdr3_nt: TGTGCCAGCAGCACCCTTTCAGGGGCTGAAAAACTGTTTTTT
v_call: TRBV5-5; d_call: TRBD2; j_call: TRBJ2-7; clone_size: NA; cdr3_aa: CASSRGGAGAYEQYF; cdr3_nt: TGTGCCAGCAGCCGGGGGGGAGCGGGAGCCTACGAGCAGTACTTC
v_call: TRBV4-2; d_call: TRBD2; j_call: TRBJ2-7; clone_size: NA; cdr3_aa: CASSQEVRGGNEQYF; cdr3_nt: TGTGCCAGCAGCCAAGAAGTACGGGGGGGCAACGAGCAGTACTTC
v_call: TRBV30; d_call: NA; j_call: TRBJ2-3; clone_size: NA; cdr3_aa: CAWSVRGRWTDTQYF; cdr3_nt: TGTGCCTGGAGTGTACGGGGGCGTTGGACAGATACGCAGTATTTT
v_call: TRBV7-9; d_call: NA; j_call: TRBJ1-4; clone_size: NA; cdr3_aa: CASSHGGSEKLFF; cdr3_nt: TGTGCCAGCAGCCACGGGGGGAGTGAAAAACTGTTTTTT
v_call: TRBV7-8; d_call: NA; j_call: TRBJ2-7; clone_size: NA; cdr3_aa: CASSLAGRAAEQYF; cdr3_nt: TGTGCCAGCAGCTTAGCGGGACGGGCTGCAGAGCAGTACTTC
v_call: TRBV9; d_call: TRBD2; j_call: TRBJ2-3; clone_size: NA; cdr3_aa: CASSRETSGTDTQYF; cdr3_nt: TGTGCCAGCAGCAGGGAGACTAGCGGCACAGATACGCAGTATTTT
v_call: TRBV5-4; d_call: NA; j_call: TRBJ1-2; clone_size: NA; cdr3_aa: CASTPSGTSNYGYTF; cdr3_nt: TGTGCCAGCACCCCTTCGGGAACATCTAACTATGGCTACACCTTC
v_call: TRBV9; d_call: NA; j_call: TRBJ2-1; clone_size: once; cdr3_aa: CASSAEQGTYNEQFF; cdr3_nt: TGTGCCAGCAGCGCCGAACAGGGAACCTACAATGAGCAGTTCTTC
v_call: TRBV4-1; d_call: NA; j_call: TRBJ1-2; clone_size: NA; cdr3_aa: CASSQVAGIYGYTF; cdr3_nt: TGCGCCAGCAGCCAAGTAGCGGGGATCTATGGCTACACCTTC
v_call: TRBV29-1; d_call: NA; j_call: TRBJ2-3; clone_size: NA; cdr3_aa: CSVGLSTDTQYF; cdr3_nt: TGCAGCGTTGGACTCAGCACAGATACGCAGTATTTT
v_call: TRBV4-2; d_call: TRBD2; j_call: TRBJ2-3; clone_size: NA; cdr3_aa: CASSQVQGLAGTDTQYF; cdr3_nt: TGTGCCAGCAGCCAAGTTCAGGGACTAGCGGGCACAGATACGCAGTATTTT
v_call: TRBV2; d_call: NA; j_call: TRBJ1-5; clone_size: NA; cdr3_aa: CASSEIGPAGNQPQHF; cdr3_nt: TGTGCCAGCAGTGAAATTGGTCCCGCCGGCAATCAGCCCCAGCATTTT
v_call: TRBV11-2; d_call: NA; j_call: TRBJ2-3; clone_size: NA; cdr3_aa: CASSLYISAGQSTDTQYF; cdr3_nt: TGTGCCAGCAGCTTATATATTTCGGCGGGCCAGAGCACAGATACGCAGTATTTT
v_call: TRBV4-1; d_call: NA; j_call: TRBJ2-6; clone_size: NA; cdr3_aa: CASRGRNSGANVLTF; cdr3_nt: TGCGCCAGCAGAGGTAGAAATTCTGGGGCCAACGTCCTGACTTTC
v_call: TRBV5-6; d_call: NA; j_call: TRBJ1-1; clone_size: few; cdr3_aa: CASSLAGRDAEAFF; cdr3_nt: TGTGCCAGCAGCTTGGCGGGCAGGGACGCTGAAGCTTTCTTT
v_call: TRBV12-5; d_call: NA; j_call: TRBJ1-5; clone_size: NA; cdr3_aa: CASKDGSNQPQHF; cdr3_nt: TGTGCTAGTAAAGACGGTAGCAATCAGCCCCAGCATTTT
v_call: TRBV7-2; d_call: TRBD2; j_call: TRBJ2-2; clone_size: NA; cdr3_aa: CASSFRNRGGPSKLGELFF; cdr3_nt: TGTGCCAGCAGCTTTCGAAATCGGGGAGGGCCGTCAAAACTCGGGGAGCTGTTTTTT
v_call: TRBV2; d_call: NA; j_call: TRBJ1-3; clone_size: NA; cdr3_aa: CASSVKAGSGNTIYF; cdr3_nt: TGTGCCAGCAGTGTTAAGGCAGGGTCTGGAAACACCATATATTTT
v_call: TRBV2; d_call: NA; j_call: TRBJ2-6; clone_size: NA; cdr3_aa: CASSNRAGANVLTF; cdr3_nt: TGTGCCAGCAGTAACAGGGCCGGGGCCAACGTCCTGACTTTC
v_call: TRBV28; d_call: NA; j_call: TRBJ2-5; clone_size: NA; cdr3_aa: CASQKYQETQYF; cdr3_nt: TGTGCCAGCCAGAAGTACCAAGAGACCCAGTACTTC
v_call: TRBV6-1; d_call: NA; j_call: TRBJ2-5; clone_size: NA; cdr3_aa: CASPSRSGEVETQYF; cdr3_nt: TGTGCCAGCCCCTCAAGGTCAGGGGAAGTGGAGACCCAGTACTTC
v_call: TRBV4-3; d_call: TRBD1; j_call: TRBJ1-6; clone_size: NA; cdr3_aa: CASSRSYRGQNSPLHF; cdr3_nt: TGCGCCAGCAGCCGGTCATACAGGGGGCAAAATTCACCCCTCCACTTT
v_call: TRBV5-4; d_call: NA; j_call: TRBJ2-2; clone_size: once; cdr3_aa: CASSSGQSTGELFF; cdr3_nt: TGTGCCAGCAGCTCAGGACAGAGCACCGGGGAGCTGTTTTTT
v_call: TRBV4-1; d_call: TRBD1; j_call: TRBJ1-4; clone_size: NA; cdr3_aa: CASSQDPFRQGVEKLFF; cdr3_nt: TGCGCCAGCAGCCAAGATCCCTTTAGACAGGGTGTTGAAAAACTGTTTTTT
v_call: TRBV5-4; d_call: NA; j_call: TRBJ2-1; clone_size: few; cdr3_aa: CASSLRLGGNEQFF; cdr3_nt: TGTGCCAGCAGCTTGCGTCTAGGCGGCAATGAGCAGTTCTTC
v_call: TRBV19; d_call: NA; j_call: TRBJ1-2; clone_size: NA; cdr3_aa: CASSNSNSYTF; cdr3_nt: TGTGCCAGTAGTAACAGCAATAGCTACACCTTC
v_call: TRBV5-1; d_call: NA; j_call: TRBJ2-2; clone_size: NA; cdr3_aa: CASSLNGGLNTGELFF; cdr3_nt: TGCGCCAGCAGCTTGAATGGAGGGTTGAACACCGGGGAGCTGTTTTTT
v_call: TRBV5-1; d_call: NA; j_call: TRBJ2-3; clone_size: NA; cdr3_aa: CASSITGGGTDTQYF; cdr3_nt: TGCGCCAGCAGCATCACAGGGGGGGGCACAGATACGCAGTATTTT
v_call: TRBV4-1; d_call: NA; j_call: TRBJ2-2; clone_size: NA; cdr3_aa: CASSQEGREGAGELFF; cdr3_nt: TGCGCCAGCAGCCAAGAGGGCAGGGAAGGGGCCGGGGAGCTGTTTTTT
v_call: TRBV6-6; d_call: NA; j_call: TRBJ2-7; clone_size: NA; cdr3_aa: CASSSLADPYEQYF; cdr3_nt: TGTGCCAGCAGTTCCCTCGCGGACCCCTACGAGCAGTACTTC
v_call: TRBV2; d_call: TRBD2; j_call: TRBJ2-3; clone_size: NA; cdr3_aa: CASTPGSGGADTQYF; cdr3_nt: TGTGCCAGCACCCCGGGTAGCGGGGGGGCAGATACGCAGTATTTT
v_call: TRBV5-1; d_call: NA; j_call: TRBJ2-7; clone_size: NA; cdr3_aa: CASSETVSYEQYF; cdr3_nt: TGCGCCAGCAGCGAGACAGTCTCCTACGAGCAGTACTTC
v_call: TRBV7-9; d_call: TRBD2; j_call: TRBJ2-3; clone_size: NA; cdr3_aa: CASSFTSGVFTDTQYF; cdr3_nt: TGTGCCAGCAGCTTTACTAGCGGGGTATTCACAGATACGCAGTATTTT
v_call: TRBV27; d_call: NA; j_call: TRBJ1-5; clone_size: NA; cdr3_aa: CASRRQGINQPQHF; cdr3_nt: TGTGCCAGCAGGCGGCAGGGAATCAATCAGCCCCAGCATTTT
v_call: TRBV18; d_call: TRBD1; j_call: TRBJ2-7; clone_size: NA; cdr3_aa: CASSPEGAGFYEQYF; cdr3_nt: TGTGCCAGCTCACCTGAGGGGGCAGGATTCTACGAGCAGTACTTC
v_call: TRBV6-1; d_call: TRBD1; j_call: TRBJ1-2; clone_size: NA; cdr3_aa: CASSADRGNYGYTF; cdr3_nt: TGTGCCAGCAGTGCTGACAGGGGGAACTATGGCTACACCTTC
v_call: TRBV7-8; d_call: TRBD2; j_call: TRBJ2-1; clone_size: once; cdr3_aa: CASSLGGSLINEQFF; cdr3_nt: TGTGCCAGCAGCTTGGGCGGGAGCTTAATAAATGAGCAGTTCTTC
v_call: TRBV25-1; d_call: NA; j_call: TRBJ1-5; clone_size: NA; cdr3_aa: CASSEGGYNQPQHF; cdr3_nt: TGTGCCAGCAGTGAGGGGGGCTACAATCAGCCCCAGCATTTT
v_call: TRBV19; d_call: TRBD1; j_call: TRBJ2-7; clone_size: NA; cdr3_aa: CATRDSGYSYEQYF; cdr3_nt: TGTGCCACCCGGGACAGCGGTTACTCCTACGAGCAGTACTTC
v_call: TRBV19; d_call: NA; j_call: TRBJ1-2; clone_size: NA; cdr3_aa: CASSISQLGYTF; cdr3_nt: TGTGCCAGTAGTATTTCCCAGCTTGGCTACACCTTC
v_call: TRBV9; d_call: NA; j_call: TRBJ2-1; clone_size: NA; cdr3_aa: CASSPTMGAREQFF; cdr3_nt: TGTGCCAGCAGCCCAACGATGGGGGCCCGAGAGCAGTTCTTC
v_call: TRBV5-1; d_call: NA; j_call: TRBJ2-3; clone_size: NA; cdr3_aa: CASSLVGTDTQYF; cdr3_nt: TGCGCCAGCAGCTTGGTCGGTACAGATACGCAGTATTTT
v_call: TRBV11-2; d_call: NA; j_call: TRBJ2-2; clone_size: NA; cdr3_aa: CASRGPNTGELFF; cdr3_nt: TGTGCCAGCCGCGGACCTAACACCGGGGAGCTGTTTTTT
v_call: TRBV27; d_call: TRBD1; j_call: TRBJ1-2; clone_size: once; cdr3_aa: CASKSPGQGAEGYTF; cdr3_nt: TGTGCCAGCAAAAGCCCGGGACAGGGGGCTGAGGGCTACACCTTC
v_call: TRBV2; d_call: NA; j_call: TRBJ2-3; clone_size: NA; cdr3_aa: CASRYSSDTQYF; cdr3_nt: TGTGCCAGCAGATATTCATCAGATACGCAGTATTTT
v_call: TRBV12-5; d_call: NA; j_call: TRBJ1-1; clone_size: NA; cdr3_aa: CASGKWGGAVDTEAFF; cdr3_nt: TGTGCTAGTGGAAAGTGGGGGGGGGCGGTAGACACTGAAGCTTTCTTT
v_call: TRBV19; d_call: NA; j_call: TRBJ2-7; clone_size: NA; cdr3_aa: CASSKGGAYEQYF; cdr3_nt: TGTGCCAGTAGTAAGGGGGGAGCTTACGAGCAGTACTTC
v_call: TRBV27; d_call: NA; j_call: TRBJ2-7; clone_size: NA; cdr3_aa: CASQTGTAGYEQYF; cdr3_nt: TGTGCCAGCCAAACCGGGACAGCGGGGTACGAGCAGTACTTC
v_call: TRBV7-9; d_call: TRBD1; j_call: TRBJ2-7; clone_size: NA; cdr3_aa: CASSPVGGLNYEQYF; cdr3_nt: TGTGCCAGCAGCCCGGTAGGGGGCCTTAACTACGAGCAGTACTTC
v_call: TRBV12-5; d_call: NA; j_call: TRBJ1-6; clone_size: NA; cdr3_aa: CASGSTGWDSPLHF; cdr3_nt: TGTGCTAGTGGTTCAACAGGGTGGGATTCACCCCTCCACTTT
v_call: TRBV2; d_call: TRBD1; j_call: TRBJ2-3; clone_size: NA; cdr3_aa: CASSDGTDLTGTQYF; cdr3_nt: TGTGCCAGCAGTGACGGGACAGACCTAACCGGTACGCAGTATTTT
v_call: TRBV7-9; d_call: NA; j_call: TRBJ2-3; clone_size: NA; cdr3_aa: CASSYPSAGDTDTQYF; cdr3_nt: TGTGCCAGCAGCTACCCAAGTGCGGGTGACACAGATACGCAGTATTTT
v_call: TRBV9; d_call: NA; j_call: TRBJ1-5; clone_size: NA; cdr3_aa: CASSEGRNQPQHF; cdr3_nt: TGTGCCAGCAGTGAGGGGAGGAATCAGCCCCAGCATTTT
v_call: TRBV5-1; d_call: TRBD1; j_call: TRBJ1-1; clone_size: NA; cdr3_aa: CASSPGTAWGVNTEAFF; cdr3_nt: TGCGCCAGCAGCCCCGGGACAGCGTGGGGGGTGAACACTGAAGCTTTCTTT